Presented here are 19 T cell receptor beta chains from one specimen sequenced in a study of breast tumors, draining lymph nodes, adjacent tissues. TCRdb independently ran MiXCR on the multiplex PCR reads; one entry per CDR3 protein. Of about 20,000 distinct CDR3 sequences listed, roughly 32% are singletons. The sequenced material came from breast tumor tissue. These receptor sequences come from a female donor with breast cancer. Some clones in this sample may be carry-over from other donors' samples.

This clonotype was seen at least ten times. This CDR3 is CASSPTSGYTDTQYF. In DNA form, the CDR3 reads TGTGCCAGCAGTCCTACTAGCGGGTACACAGATACGCAGTATTTT. V is TRBV12-3 or TRBV12-4 and J is TRBJ2-3, with TRBD2 matching 9 bases. J was trimmed by 2 bases and V by 5 bases; bases with no gene match: 5. The length of the CDR3 is 15 residues.

The chain is built from TRBV29-1 and TRBJ1-1; maybe TRBD1 (6 bases). This CDR3 spans 14 amino acids. CDR1 is SQVTM and CDR2 is ANQGSEA in the germline V gene. The germline V and J ends were trimmed by 5 bases and 4 bases, with 17 bases remaining between them. CDR3 DNA sequence: TGCAGCGTTCCAGCCCGGGGGGCTGGCACTGAAGCTTTCTTT. Translating it yields CSVPARGAGTEAFF.

The genes are TRBV2 and TRBJ2-1; no reliable D call. V was shortened by 3 bases and J by 8 bases, with 5 bases between the two germline ends. CDR3 length: 11 residues. Germline CDR1 and CDR2: SNHLY and FYNNEI. In DNA, the CDR3 is TGTGCCAGCAGTGAGGACGATGAGCAGTTCTTC. Translated, it gives CASSEDDEQFF.

This clonotype was counted ten times or more. The CDR3 DNA is TGCAGTGCTAGGGTCTCCGGGGCCAACGTCCTGACTTTC. Translated, it gives CSARVSGANVLTF. The chain is built from TRBV20-1 and TRBJ2-6, with D unresolved. The CDR3 covers 13 residues. Per the germline V gene, CDR1 is DFQATT and CDR2 is SNEGSKA (reference sequence). V was cut by 3 bases and J by 4 bases, with 7 bases left in between.

This clonotype was observed many times. The chain recombines TRBV5-4 with TRBJ2-3; D call uncertain. Trimming shortened V by 1 base and J by 3 bases, and 15 bases separated the two germline ends. Germline V gene sequence: CDR1 SGHNT, CDR2 YYREEE (reference sequence). The CDR3 has 16 residues. The CDR3 nucleotides are TGTGCCAGCAGCTTGTTAATTAGCCCGGCGACAGATACGCAGTATTTT. It is translated as CASSLLISPATDTQYF.

At least ten counts were recorded for this clonotype. The rearrangement uses TRBV11-3 and TRBJ2-1, with D tentatively TRBD2 (5 bases). The ends were cut back, 4 bases at V and 4 bases at J, with 20 bases in the middle. The CDR3 consists of 17 residues. Germline values: CDR1 SGHNT, CDR2 YENEEA. This chain's CDR3 is CASSSTHWAGFYNEQFF. CDR3 bases: TGTGCCAGCAGCTCGACTCATTGGGCGGGTTTTTACAATGAGCAGTTCTTC.

This clonotype was detected ten times or more. The chain is built from TRBV5-5 and TRBJ2-7, with 7 bases identical to TRBD1. The CDR3 is 13 residues long. After removal of 4 bases from V and 6 bases from J, the junction contained 7 bases not matched to a gene. Germline CDR1 is SGHKS and CDR2 is YYEKEE (reference sequence). The CDR3 region is CASSLTGSSEQYF. The CDR3 region has the DNA TGTGCCAGCAGCCTGACAGGGTCCAGCGAGCAGTACTTC.

The rearrangement uses TRBV28 and TRBJ2-2; the D gene is possibly TRBD2 (6 bases). Trimming pared 6 bases from V and 9 bases from J, leaving 20 bases between. The CDR3 is made up of 15 amino acids. Germline values: CDR1 MDHEN, CDR2 SYDVKM. CDR3 bases: TGTGCCAGCAGGGAGGGTCCAGGGTGGACCTGGGAGCTGTTTTTT. Its protein is CASREGPGWTWELFF. Full variable domain (missing parts from reference TRBV28 and TRBJ2-2): DVKVTQSSRYLVKRTGEKVFLECVQDMDHENMFWYRQDPGLGLRLIYFSYDVKMKEKGDIPEGYSVSREKKERFSLILESASTNQTSMYLCASREGPGWTWELFFGEGSRLTVL.

Concerning this clonotype itself: Because the CDR3's place on the DNA is in doubt, the DNA is left out and the CDR3 is given as listed by TCRdb. The V and J genes are TRBV5-4 and TRBJ2-7; whether TRBD2, the table's D call, matches the DNA was not checked. The CDR3 has 24 residues if both end residues are counted. Germline V lookup: CDR1 SGHNT, CDR2 YYREEE (reference sequence). CDR3 sequence: CASSFYICSARDPLAGDGSYEQYF.

This clonotype was detected many times. J is TRBJ1-4 and V is TRBV5-1; 7 bases align to TRBD1. V shed 3 bases, J shed 4 bases, and the junction held 9 bases outside the gene matches. The germline V gene has CDR1 SGHRS and CDR2 YFSETQ. The CDR3 totals 16 residues. The CDR3 sequence: CASSSGRGGINEKLFF. The CDR3 DNA follows: TGCGCCAGCAGCTCGGGCAGGGGGGGCATTAATGAAAAACTGTTTTTT.

This clonotype occurred once. Because it lacks the conserved phenylalanine or tryptophan at the end, this CDR3 is likely a read error. The rearrangement uses TRBV6-5 and TRBJ2-7; D uncertain. Germline V lookup: CDR1 MNHEY, CDR2 SVGAGI. This CDR3 region has 16 residues. DNA of the CDR3: TGTGCCTGCAGTTACAAGTACCATTCCCTGAGGAACGAGCAGTACCTC. This translates into CACSYKYHSLRNEQYL.

This clonotype was seen many times. The CDR3 sequence is CASQIGSDRGAEAFF. CDR3 bases: TGCGCCAGCCAAATTGGGTCGGACAGGGGAGCTGAAGCTTTCTTT. The chain employs TRBV5-1 and TRBJ1-1; TRBD1 matches at 9 bases. The CDR3 spans 15 residues. Trimming removed 7 bases from V and 6 bases from J; junction bases left unmatched: 13. The germline gives CDR1 SGHRS, CDR2 YFSETQ.

About this clonotype itself: Because the CDR3's place on the DNA is in doubt, the DNA is left out and the CDR3 is given as listed by TCRdb. The chain carries TRBV7-9 and TRBJ2-2; the table assigns TRBD1, which was not confirmed against the DNA. 19 amino acids form the CDR3, both terminal residues included. CDR1 is SEHNR, CDR2 FQNEAQ, per germline (reference sequence). CDR3 protein: CASSPGGSLYEQYFGELFF.

The table lists this clonotype with many counts. The chain combines TRBV30 with TRBJ2-7; D not resolved. This CDR3 is built from 10 residues. Trimming cost V 5 bases and J 2 bases, with 4 bases left between them. Germline CDR1 GTSNPN, CDR2 SVGIG (reference sequence). The CDR3 loop is CAWGTYEQYF. DNA for the CDR3: TGTGCCTGGGGGACCTACGAGCAGTACTTC. Full variable domain (outside the CDR3, taken from reference TRBV30 and TRBJ2-7): SQTIHQWPATLVQPVGSPLSLECTVEGTSNPNLYWYRQAAGRGLQLLFYSVGIGQISSEVPQNLSASRPQDRQFILSSKKLLLSDSGFYLCAWGTYEQYFGPGTRLTVT.

This clonotype has a count of ten or more. The J gene is TRBJ1-2, the V gene TRBV9; 9 nucleotides agree with TRBD1. V trimming: 3 bases; J trimming: 8 bases; junction bases outside the gene matches: 8. The CDR3 extends over 14 amino acids. Germline values: CDR1 SGDLS, CDR2 YYNGEE. The CDR3 sequence is CASSAGDRANGYTF. CDR3 coding DNA: TGTGCCAGCAGCGCCGGGGACAGGGCGAACGGCTACACCTTC. Combining the CDR3 with reference TRBV9 and TRBJ1-2 gives the whole variable domain DSGVTQTPKHLITATGQRVTLRCSPRSGDLSVYWYQQSLDQGLQFLIQYYNGEERAKGNILERFSAQQFPDLHSELNLSSLELGDSALYFCASSAGDRANGYTFGSGTRLTVV.

On this clonotype itself: One end of the junction does not line up with germline, which may come from a read error. V and J are TRBV4-2 and TRBJ1-1; 7 bases are shared with TRBD1. Germline lookup yields CDR1 LGHNA and CDR2 YNFKEQ. This CDR3 contains 14 residues. The CDR3 DNA sequence: TGTGCCAGCAGCCAAGAAGGGGGCATTACTGAAGCCTTCTTT. This gives the protein CASSQEGGITEAFF.

This clonotype appeared once. The V call is TRBV20-1, the J call TRBJ2-1; D unresolved. V lost 0 bases, J lost 8 bases, and 5 bases lay in between. CDR3 length: 11 residues. The germline V gene encodes CDR1 DFQATT and CDR2 SNEGSKA (reference sequence). This chain's CDR3 is CSARDLDEQFF. DNA for the CDR3: TGCAGTGCTAGAGATTTGGATGAGCAGTTCTTC.

A note on this clonotype: Since a much larger clone is just one base distant, this may be a read error. The genes are TRBV7-3 and TRBJ2-6, with D perhaps TRBD1 (5 bases). Trimming cost V 11 bases and J 0 bases, with 20 bases left between them. Germline CDR1 is SGHTA and CDR2 is FQGTGA. There are 17 residues in the CDR3. This chain's CDR3 is CAGGATGVVSGANVLTF. Here the CDR3 DNA reads TGTGCCGGCGGAGCCACAGGAGTTGTCTCTGGGGCCAACGTCCTGACTTTC. Full variable domain (rest looked up from reference TRBV7-3 and TRBJ2-6): GAGVSQTPSNKVTEKGKYVELRCDPISGHTALYWYRQSLGQGPEFLIYFQGTGAADDSGLPNDRFFAVRPEGSVSTLKIQRTERGDSAVYLCAGGATGVVSGANVLTFGAGSRLTVL.

This clonotype was recorded many times. J is TRBJ2-5 and V is TRBV12-3 or TRBV12-4; 7 nucleotides agree with TRBD1. The CDR3 has 13 amino acids. V gave up 8 bases and J gave up 5 bases; unmatched junction bases: 8. The CDR3: CASRQGIDETQYF. DNA of the CDR3: TGTGCCAGCCGACAGGGTATCGACGAGACCCAGTACTTC.